A selection of T cell receptor beta chains follows, all from one sample in a study of T cell responses to AZD1222 COVID-19 vaccine. Produced via immunoSEQ multiplex PCR; TCRdb's table is partial and in-frame only. The sample has 98,000 or so clones; more than 70% are singletons. This specimen was peripheral blood, taken on day 0 of AZD1222 vaccination. The source is an adult in good health. CDR3s include the opening cysteine and the closing phenylalanine or tryptophan. D genes are given only for firm matches. Where a row states a size, it is once, few, many or the class of an expanded clone; other rows omit it.

v_gene	d_gene	j_gene	abundance	CDR3nt	CDR3aa
TRBV5-5	NA	TRBJ1-1	NA	TGTGCCAGCAGCTTGGTCCGGCCCGGCACTGAAGCTTTCTTT	CASSLVRPGTEAFF
TRBV18	TRBD1	TRBJ1-5	NA	TGTGCCAGCTCACCCAAACAGGGGGCGGGGGGTCAGCCCCAGCATTTT	CASSPKQGAGGQPQHF
TRBV6-5	TRBD1	TRBJ1-1	NA	TGTGCCAGCATCCTGACAGGGGCCTGGGGCACTGAAGCTTTCTTT	CASILTGAWGTEAFF
TRBV6-5	NA	TRBJ2-7	NA	TGTGCCAGCAGTTACCAAGTGACAGTTAGCTCCTACGAGCAGTACTTC	CASSYQVTVSSYEQYF
TRBV29-1	NA	TRBJ2-1	NA	TGCAGCGTTCGGGGGTGGGGCAATGAGCAGTTCTTC	CSVRGWGNEQFF
TRBV5-3	TRBD1	TRBJ1-2	NA	TGTGCCAGACGACCATCGTTGGACAGGGATAACTATGGCTACACCTTC	CARRPSLDRDNYGYTF
TRBV3-1/TRBV3-2	NA	TRBJ2-7	NA	TGTGCCAGCGGCCACGGGGGAGGTTACGAGCAGTACTTC	CASGHGGGYEQYF
TRBV30	NA	TRBJ1-1	NA	TGTGCCTGGAGTGTACAACGGACTGAAGCTTTCTTT	CAWSVQRTEAFF
TRBV4-1	NA	TRBJ1-2	NA	TGCGCCAGCAGCCAATTAGGGATTAACTATGGCTACACCTTC	CASSQLGINYGYTF
TRBV28	NA	TRBJ1-2	NA	TGTGCCAGCAGTCAAACAGGGAGGTATGGCTACACCTTC	CASSQTGRYGYTF
TRBV6-5	NA	TRBJ2-1	NA	TGTGCCAGCACTCTCCAGGGGTACAATAAGCAGTTCTTC	CASTLQGYNKQFF
TRBV11-2	NA	TRBJ2-1	NA	TGTGCCAGCACAATATCGGCGAGCTCCTACAATGAGCAGTTCTTC	CASTISASSYNEQFF
TRBV3-1/TRBV3-2	NA	TRBJ2-3	once	TGTGCCAGCAGCCAAGATGCACAGCGCACAGATACGCAGTATTTT	CASSQDAQRTDTQYF
TRBV6-5	TRBD1	TRBJ1-2	NA	TGTGCCAGCAGCACCAGGGACAGAGGCCCTATGGCTTGGACCTTC	CASSTRDRGPMAWTF
TRBV12-5	NA	TRBJ2-1	NA	TGTGCTAGTGGCCCGGGACTCACAGATTACAATGAGCAGTTCTTC	CASGPGLTDYNEQFF
TRBV9	TRBD1	TRBJ1-2	NA	TGTGCCAGCAGCGGCGGACAGGGAGCGGACTATGGCTACACCTTC	CASSGGQGADYGYTF
TRBV29-1	TRBD1	TRBJ1-2	NA	TGCAGCGTCGGGGACAGTACCTATGGCTACACCTTC	CSVGDSTYGYTF
TRBV13	NA	TRBJ1-2	NA	TGTGCCAGCAGCCCGATGGACGATCCCTATGGCTACACCTTC	CASSPMDDPYGYTF
TRBV30	NA	TRBJ1-4	NA	TGTGCCTGGACTTACAGATCCGCTAATGAAAAACTGTTTTTT	CAWTYRSANEKLFF
TRBV6-6	TRBD2	TRBJ2-5	NA	TGTGCCAGCAGTTACTTCCGGGAGGGGGAGACCCAGTACTTC	CASSYFREGETQYF
TRBV3-1/TRBV3-2	TRBD1	TRBJ2-7	few	TGTGCCAGCAGCCTTTCAACGGGACAGGAATACGAGCAGTACTTC	CASSLSTGQEYEQYF
TRBV6-5	NA	TRBJ2-2	NA	TGTGCCAGCAGTTCCGGACAGATAAGCGCCGGGGAGCTGTTTTTT	CASSSGQISAGELFF
TRBV27	NA	TRBJ2-2	NA	TGTGCCAGCAGTTTATTTGGCATCTTGGACGGGGAGCTGTTTTTT	CASSLFGILDGELFF
TRBV6-5	NA	TRBJ1-5	NA	TGTGCCAGCAGACCCCAGGGGCCCAGCAATCAGCCCCAGCATTTT	CASRPQGPSNQPQHF
TRBV24-1	TRBD1	TRBJ2-5	NA	TGTGCCACCAGTGACCCTGAGACAGGGAGAGAGACCCAGTACTTC	CATSDPETGRETQYF
TRBV5-4	NA	TRBJ2-2	NA	TGTGCCAGCAGCCCAGGGGGGAGCGGGGAGCTGTTTTTT	CASSPGGSGELFF